This TCR beta chain stems from a study of blood T cell repertoires in COVID-19. Study information: Spain, Italy and the United States supplied samples that represented acute and convalescent COVID-19. The analysed material was cDNA or gDNA that came from T cells, B-cell-depleted T cells, or PBMCs.

Profiled with immunoSEQ multiplex PCR; TCRdb holds only in-frame clones, not every one. The data contain almost 200,000 clones, around four fifths of them singletons. The CDR3 is 17 amino acids. V lost 0 bases to trimming and J lost 7 bases, with 23 bases between them. Germline lookup yields CDR1 SGDLS and CDR2 YYNGEE. The sample comprised peripheral blood. The receptor comes from a man aged 60 to 75 with COVID-19, enrolled during active disease. The chain joins TRBV9 to TRBJ2-7; perhaps TRBD2 as D (6 bases). CDR3 DNA sequence: TGTGCCAGCAGCGTAGAACCCACTAGGATTGGAGGGATGGAGCAGTACTTC. It encodes CASSVEPTRIGGMEQYF.